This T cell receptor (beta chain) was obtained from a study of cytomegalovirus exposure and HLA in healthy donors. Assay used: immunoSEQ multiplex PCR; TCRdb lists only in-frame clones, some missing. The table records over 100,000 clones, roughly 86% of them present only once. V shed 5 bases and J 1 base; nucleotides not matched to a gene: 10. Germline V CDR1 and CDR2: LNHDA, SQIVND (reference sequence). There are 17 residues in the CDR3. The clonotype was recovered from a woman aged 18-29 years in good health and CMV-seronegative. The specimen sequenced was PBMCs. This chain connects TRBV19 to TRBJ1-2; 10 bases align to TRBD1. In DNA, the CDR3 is TGTGCCAGTAGTTCAGTGGACAGGGGGGACTTTAACTATGGCTACACCTTC. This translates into CASSSVDRGDFNYGYTF.